This TCR beta chain was sequenced in a study of a mutant IDH1 vaccine in newly diagnosed glioma. Study details: Visits V12 and V13 fell at weeks 35 and 47, respectively.

Comments on this clone: As yet, its antigen is unknown.

TCRdb keeps only in-frame clones here, not all; method: immunoSEQ multiplex PCR. Of more than 25,000 clones detected, roughly 80% appear once; the ten largest clones hold roughly 9.3%. The CDR3 is made up of 17 amino acids. Germline values: CDR1 SGHVS, CDR2 FQNEAQ. V shed 4 bases and J shed 2 bases, with 21 bases lying between them. Study-level findings and limits: No link was apparently found between pseudoprogression and changes in top peripheral T cell clonotypes.

Stated time point: week 35, safety follow-up. The vaccine gave 300 ug of a 20-mer mutant IDH1 peptide subcutaneously per dose. Scheduled for weeks 1, 3, 5, 7, 11, 15, 19 and 23, eight vaccinations were given to patients. This clonotype originated in a woman aged 25 to 39 with glioma. Some clones in this sample may be carry-over from other donors' samples. The sample in question was PBMCs, obtained from a glioma patient whose treatment included an IDH1 peptide vaccine. V and J are TRBV7-8 and TRBJ2-7; TRBD2 is a possible D gene (5 bases). CDR3 protein: CASSSSTRMEPPYEQYF. DNA of the CDR3: TGTGCCAGCAGCTCCTCCACTAGAATGGAACCGCCCTACGAGCAGTACTTC.